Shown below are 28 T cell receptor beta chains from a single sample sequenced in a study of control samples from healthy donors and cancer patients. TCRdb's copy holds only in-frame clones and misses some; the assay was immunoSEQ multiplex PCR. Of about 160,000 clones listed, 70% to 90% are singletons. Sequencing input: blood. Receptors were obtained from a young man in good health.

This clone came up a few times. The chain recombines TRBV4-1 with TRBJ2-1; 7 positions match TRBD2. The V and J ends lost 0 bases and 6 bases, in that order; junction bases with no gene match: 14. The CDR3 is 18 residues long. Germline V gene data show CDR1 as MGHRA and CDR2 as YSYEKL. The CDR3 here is CASSQDLAQASGSNEQFF. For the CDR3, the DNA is TGCGCCAGCAGCCAAGATCTCGCCCAGGCTAGCGGAAGCAATGAGCAGTTCTTC.

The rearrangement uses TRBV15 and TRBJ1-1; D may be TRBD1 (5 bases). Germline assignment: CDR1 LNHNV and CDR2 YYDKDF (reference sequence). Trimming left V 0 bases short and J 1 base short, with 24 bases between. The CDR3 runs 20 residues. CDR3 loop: CATSRDAGWSPIPENTEAFF. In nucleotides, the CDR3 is TGTGCCACCAGCAGAGATGCAGGGTGGTCACCTATACCGGAGAACACTGAAGCTTTCTTT.

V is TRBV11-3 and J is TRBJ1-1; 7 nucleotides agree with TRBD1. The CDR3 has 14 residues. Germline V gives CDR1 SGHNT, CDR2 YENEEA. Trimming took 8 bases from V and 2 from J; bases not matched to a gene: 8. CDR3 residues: CASPGQTFNTEAFF. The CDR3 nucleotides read TGTGCCAGCCCGGGACAGACCTTCAACACTGAAGCTTTCTTT. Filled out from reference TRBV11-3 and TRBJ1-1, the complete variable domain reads EAGVVQSPRYKIIEKKQPVAFWCNPISGHNTLYWYLQNLGQGPELLIRYENEEAVDDSQLPKDRFSAERLKGVDSTLKIQPAELGDSAVYLCASPGQTFNTEAFFGQGTRLTVV.

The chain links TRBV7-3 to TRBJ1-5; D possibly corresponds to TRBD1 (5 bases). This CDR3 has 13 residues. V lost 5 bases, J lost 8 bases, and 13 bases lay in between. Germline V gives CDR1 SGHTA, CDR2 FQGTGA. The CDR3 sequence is CASSPWAGEPQHF. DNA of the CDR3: TGTGCCAGCAGCCCCTGGGCGGGGGAGCCCCAGCATTTT. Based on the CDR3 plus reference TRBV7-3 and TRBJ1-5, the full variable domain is GAGVSQTPSNKVTEKGKYVELRCDPISGHTALYWYRQSLGQGPEFLIYFQGTGAADDSGLPNDRFFAVRPEGSVSTLKIQRTERGDSAVYLCASSPWAGEPQHFGDGTRLSIL.

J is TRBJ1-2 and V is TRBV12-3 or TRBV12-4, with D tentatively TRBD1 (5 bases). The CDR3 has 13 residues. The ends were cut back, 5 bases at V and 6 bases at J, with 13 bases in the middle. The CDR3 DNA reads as TGTGCCAGCAGTGCACGGGGGGTGAATGGCTACACCTTC. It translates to CASSARGVNGYTF.

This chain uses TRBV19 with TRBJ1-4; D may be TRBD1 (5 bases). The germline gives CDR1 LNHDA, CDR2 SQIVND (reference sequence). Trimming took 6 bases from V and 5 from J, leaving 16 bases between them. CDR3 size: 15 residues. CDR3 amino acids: CASSMEGRINEKLFF. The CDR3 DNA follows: TGTGCCAGTAGCATGGAGGGACGGATCAATGAAAAACTGTTTTTT.

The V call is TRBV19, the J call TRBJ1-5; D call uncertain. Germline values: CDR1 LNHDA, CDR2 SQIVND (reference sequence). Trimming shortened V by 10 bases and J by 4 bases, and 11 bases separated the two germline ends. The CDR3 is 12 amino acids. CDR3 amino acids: CATGVRNQPQHF. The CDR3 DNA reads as TGTGCCACCGGGGTGCGAAATCAGCCCCAGCATTTT. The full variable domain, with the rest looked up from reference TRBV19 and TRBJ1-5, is DGGITQSPKYLFRKEGQNVTLSCEQNLNHDAMYWYRQDPGQGLRLIYYSQIVNDFQKGDIAEGYSVSREKKESFPLTVTSAQKNPTAFYLCATGVRNQPQHFGDGTRLSIL.

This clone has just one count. The CDR3 sequence: CASSQDLVTTNEKLFF. The DNA for the CDR3 is TGTGCCAGCAGCCAAGATTTAGTCACGACTAATGAAAAACTGTTTTTT. The chain joins TRBV3-1 (or the pseudogene TRBV3-2) to TRBJ1-4; no reliable D call. There are 16 residues in the CDR3. Looked up from germline, CDR1 is LGHDT and CDR2 is YNNKEL (reference sequence). The germline V and J ends were trimmed by 0 bases and 2 bases, with 10 bases remaining between them.

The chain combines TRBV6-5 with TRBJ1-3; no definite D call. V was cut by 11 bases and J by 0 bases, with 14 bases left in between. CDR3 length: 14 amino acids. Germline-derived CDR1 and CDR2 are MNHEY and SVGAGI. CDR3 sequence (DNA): TGTGCCGCGTCCCGAGGGCTCTCTGGAAACACCATATATTTT. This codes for CAASRGLSGNTIYF.

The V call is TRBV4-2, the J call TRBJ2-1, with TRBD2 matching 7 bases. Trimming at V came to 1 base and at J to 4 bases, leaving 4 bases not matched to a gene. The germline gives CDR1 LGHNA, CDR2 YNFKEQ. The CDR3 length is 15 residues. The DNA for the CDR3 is TGTGCCAGCAGCCAAGTGTCTAGCGGATACAATGAGCAGTTCTTC. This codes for CASSQVSSGYNEQFF.

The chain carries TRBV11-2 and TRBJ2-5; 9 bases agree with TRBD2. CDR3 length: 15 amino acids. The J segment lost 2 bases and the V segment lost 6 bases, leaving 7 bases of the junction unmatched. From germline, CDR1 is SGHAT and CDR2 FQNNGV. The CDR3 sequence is CASRYPGLAQETQYF. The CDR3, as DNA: TGTGCCAGCAGGTACCCGGGACTAGCTCAAGAGACCCAGTACTTC.

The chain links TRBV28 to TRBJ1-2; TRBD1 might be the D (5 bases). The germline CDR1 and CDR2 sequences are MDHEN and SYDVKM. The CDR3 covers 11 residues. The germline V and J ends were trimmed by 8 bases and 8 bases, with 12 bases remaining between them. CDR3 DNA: TGTGCCAGCGGGGACGTGGTCGGCTACACCTTC. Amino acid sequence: CASGDVVGYTF.

The CDR3 DNA reads TGTGCCAGTATTGGAGGGGGAGTCGCAGATACGCAGTATTTT. Its protein is CASIGGGVADTQYF. The V gene is TRBV19, the J gene TRBJ2-3; the D call may be TRBD1 or TRBD2 (6 bases each). The CDR3 extends over 14 amino acids. The V and J ends lost 7 bases and 4 bases respectively, with 15 bases between them. Per the germline V gene, CDR1 is LNHDA and CDR2 is SQIVND (reference sequence).

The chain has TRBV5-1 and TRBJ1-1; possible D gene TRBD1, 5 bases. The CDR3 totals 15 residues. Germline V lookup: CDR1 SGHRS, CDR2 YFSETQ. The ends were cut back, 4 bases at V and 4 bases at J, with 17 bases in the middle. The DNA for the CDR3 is TGCGCCAGCAGCCCTAATATCGGGGGGGTCACTGAAGCTTTCTTT. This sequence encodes CASSPNIGGVTEAFF.

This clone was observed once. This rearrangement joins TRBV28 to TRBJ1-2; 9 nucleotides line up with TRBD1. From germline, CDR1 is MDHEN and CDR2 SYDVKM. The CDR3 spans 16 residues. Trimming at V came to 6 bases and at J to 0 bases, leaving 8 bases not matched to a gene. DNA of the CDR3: TGTGCCAGCAGCCCGGACAGGGGAGATACTAACTATGGCTACACCTTC. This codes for CASSPDRGDTNYGYTF.

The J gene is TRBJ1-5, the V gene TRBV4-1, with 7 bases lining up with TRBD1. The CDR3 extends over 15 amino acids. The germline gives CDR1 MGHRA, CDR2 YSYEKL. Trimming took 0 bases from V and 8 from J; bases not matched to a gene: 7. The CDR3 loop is CASSQEGRGDEPQHF. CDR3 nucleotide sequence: TGCGCCAGCAGCCAAGAGGGCAGGGGGGATGAGCCCCAGCATTTT.

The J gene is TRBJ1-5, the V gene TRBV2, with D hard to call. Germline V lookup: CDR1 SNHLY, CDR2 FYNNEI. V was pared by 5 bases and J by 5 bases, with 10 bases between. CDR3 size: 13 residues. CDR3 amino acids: CASSTAEDQPQHF. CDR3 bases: TGTGCCAGCAGTACGGCGGAAGATCAGCCCCAGCATTTT.

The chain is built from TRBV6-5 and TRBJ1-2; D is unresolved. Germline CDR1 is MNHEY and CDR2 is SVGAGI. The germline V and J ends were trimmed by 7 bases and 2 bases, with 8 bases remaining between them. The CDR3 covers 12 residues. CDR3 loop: CASMDGNYGYTF. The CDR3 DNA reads TGTGCCAGCATGGATGGGAACTATGGCTACACCTTC.

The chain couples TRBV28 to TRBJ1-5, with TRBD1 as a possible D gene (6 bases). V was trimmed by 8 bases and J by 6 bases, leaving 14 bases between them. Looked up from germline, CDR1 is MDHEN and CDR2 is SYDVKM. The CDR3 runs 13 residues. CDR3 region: CASGVGGGQPQHF. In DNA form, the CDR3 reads TGTGCCAGCGGAGTTGGGGGCGGTCAGCCCCAGCATTTT.

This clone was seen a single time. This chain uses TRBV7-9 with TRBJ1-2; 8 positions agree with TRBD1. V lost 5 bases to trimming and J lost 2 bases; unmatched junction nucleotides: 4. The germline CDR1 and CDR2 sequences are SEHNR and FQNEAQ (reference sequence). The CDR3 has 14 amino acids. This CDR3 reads CASSRTGKNYGYTF. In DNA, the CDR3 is TGTGCCAGCAGCCGGACAGGGAAGAACTATGGCTACACCTTC.

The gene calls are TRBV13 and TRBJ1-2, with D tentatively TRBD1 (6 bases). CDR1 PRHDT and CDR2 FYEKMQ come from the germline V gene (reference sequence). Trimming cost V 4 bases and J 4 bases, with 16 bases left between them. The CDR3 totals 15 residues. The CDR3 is CASSYRGGSGYGYTF. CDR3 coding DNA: TGTGCCAGCAGCTATAGGGGGGGGAGCGGCTATGGCTACACCTTC.

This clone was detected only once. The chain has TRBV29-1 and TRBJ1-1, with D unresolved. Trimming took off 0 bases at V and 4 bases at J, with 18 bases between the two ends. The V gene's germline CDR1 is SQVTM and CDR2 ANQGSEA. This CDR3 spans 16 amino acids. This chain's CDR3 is CSVEDWRGFGGTEAFF. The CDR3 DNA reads TGCAGCGTTGAAGATTGGCGTGGGTTCGGAGGCACTGAAGCTTTCTTT.

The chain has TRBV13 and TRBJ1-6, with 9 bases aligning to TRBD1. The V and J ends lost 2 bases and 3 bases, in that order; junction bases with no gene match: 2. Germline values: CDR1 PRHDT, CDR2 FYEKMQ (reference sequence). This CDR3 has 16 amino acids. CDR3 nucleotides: TGTGCCAGCAGCTTAAAGGACAGGGGCTATAATTCACCCCTCCACTTT. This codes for CASSLKDRGYNSPLHF.

CDR3 coding DNA: TGCAGCTCCACCCGCTGGGACAGGGTAAGCAATGAGCAGTTCTTC. Translation: CSSTRWDRVSNEQFF. The gene calls are TRBV29-1 and TRBJ2-1, with 9 bases fitting TRBD1. V lost 8 bases and J lost 6; bases outside the gene matches: 14. The CDR3 loop spans 15 amino acids. Germline V gene sequence: CDR1 SQVTM, CDR2 ANQGSEA.

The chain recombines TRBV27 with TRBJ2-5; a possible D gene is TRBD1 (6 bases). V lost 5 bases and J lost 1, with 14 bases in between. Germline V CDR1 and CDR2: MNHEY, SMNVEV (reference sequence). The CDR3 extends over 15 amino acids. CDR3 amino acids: CASSQTNRVQETQYF. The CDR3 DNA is TGTGCCAGCAGTCAAACAAACAGGGTCCAAGAGACCCAGTACTTC.

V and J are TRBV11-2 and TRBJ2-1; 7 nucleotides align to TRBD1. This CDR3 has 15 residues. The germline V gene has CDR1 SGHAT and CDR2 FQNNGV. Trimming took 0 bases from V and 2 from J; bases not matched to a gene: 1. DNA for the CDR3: TGTGCCAGCAGCTTAGAACAGGGGACCTACAATGAGCAGTTCTTC. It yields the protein CASSLEQGTYNEQFF.

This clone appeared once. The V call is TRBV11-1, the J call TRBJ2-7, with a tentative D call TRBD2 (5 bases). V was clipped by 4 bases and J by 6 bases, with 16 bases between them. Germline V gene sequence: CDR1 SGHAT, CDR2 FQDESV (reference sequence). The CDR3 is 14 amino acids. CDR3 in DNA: TGTGCCAGCAGCTCAAACGGGGAAATAGGCGAGCAGTACTTC. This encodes CASSSNGEIGEQYF.

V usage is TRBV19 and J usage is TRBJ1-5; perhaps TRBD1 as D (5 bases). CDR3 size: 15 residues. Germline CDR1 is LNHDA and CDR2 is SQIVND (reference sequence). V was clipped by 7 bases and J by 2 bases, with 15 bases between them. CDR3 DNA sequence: TGTGCCAGTAACCCTGATAGGGGCGGCAATCAGCCCCAGCATTTT. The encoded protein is CASNPDRGGNQPQHF.